This TCR beta chain appears in the sequencing data of a study of T cell repertoires in cytomegalovirus infection. On the study more broadly: Matching HLA type and CMV infection were both indicated by public TCR beta signatures.

Study-wide results and limits: Cumulative public TCR beta family frequency identified carriers of CMV plus the relevant HLA. HLA-C-restricted CMV clonotypes gave the most frequent clonotype in two of eight donors.

This clonotype was recorded at least ten times. Its antigen is unknown. CDR3 length: 15 residues. From germline, CDR1 is SGHTA and CDR2 FQGNSA. Trimming took 7 bases from V and 4 from J, leaving 14 bases between them. TCRdb independently ran MiXCR on the reads; one entry per CDR3 protein. The table has 250,000 to 300,000 distinct CDR3 sequences, about 15% seen once. The V gene is TRBV7-2, the J gene TRBJ2-6, with TRBD2 as a possible D gene (5 bases). Sequences were obtained from CD8+ T cells from PBMCs. The receptor was isolated from a human donor in good health (CMV status not recorded). Some clones in this sample may be carry-over from other donors' samples. For the CDR3, the DNA is TGTGCCAGCACGAGGGCCACCTCGGGGGCCAACGTCCTGACTTTC. Its protein is CASTRATSGANVLTF.